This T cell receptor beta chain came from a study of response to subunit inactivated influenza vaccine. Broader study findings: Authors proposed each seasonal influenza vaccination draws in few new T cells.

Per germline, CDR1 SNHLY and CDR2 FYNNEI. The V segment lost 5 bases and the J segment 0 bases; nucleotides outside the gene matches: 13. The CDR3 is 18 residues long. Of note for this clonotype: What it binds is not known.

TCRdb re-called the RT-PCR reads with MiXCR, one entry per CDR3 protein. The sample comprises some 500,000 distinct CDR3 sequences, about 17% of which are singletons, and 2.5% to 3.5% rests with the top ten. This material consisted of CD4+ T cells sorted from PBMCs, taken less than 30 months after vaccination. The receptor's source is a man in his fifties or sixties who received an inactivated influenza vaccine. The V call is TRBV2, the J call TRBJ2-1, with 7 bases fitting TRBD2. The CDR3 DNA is TGTGCCAGCAGTACTCTGGGCTCTAGCGGAAGCTCCTACAATGAGCAGTTCTTC. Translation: CASSTLGSSGSSYNEQFF.